The 18 T cell receptor beta chains given below trace back to one sample, sequenced in a study of cytomegalovirus exposure and HLA in healthy donors. Researchers ran the PCR with 60 Vbeta and 13 Jbeta primers. Data came from immunoSEQ multiplex PCR; TCRdb stores just in-frame clones and leaves some out. The sample has 140,000 or so clones; over 75% are singletons. Sample: PBMCs. The receptor source for this set is a female donor in good health and CMV-seronegative.

The V call is TRBV25-1, the J call TRBJ2-1, with D maybe TRBD1 (6 bases). The V and J ends lost 4 bases and 2 bases respectively, with 12 bases between them. There are 15 residues in the CDR3. Per germline, CDR1 MGHDK and CDR2 SYGVNS. The CDR3 nucleotides are TGTGCCAGCAGTGGCCACAGGGAAACCTACAATGAGCAGTTCTTC. Its protein is CASSGHRETYNEQFF.

This chain links TRBV4-2 with TRBJ1-2; 10 positions match TRBD1. After removal of 6 bases from V and 6 bases from J, the junction contained 7 bases not matched to a gene. Germline V gene sequence: CDR1 LGHNA, CDR2 YNFKEQ. The CDR3 sequence is 14 residues long. The CDR3: CASSGPGTGDGYTF. The CDR3 DNA is TGTGCCAGCAGTGGTCCCGGGACAGGGGATGGCTACACCTTC.

For the CDR3, the DNA is TGTGCCAGCAACAGACAGGGGATGCGCACTGAAGCTTTCTTT. This translates into CASNRQGMRTEAFF. The chain combines TRBV2 with TRBJ1-1; TRBD1 agrees at 8 bases. Germline trimming cut 7 bases from V and 4 bases from J; bases unmatched to any gene: 8. Germline assignment: CDR1 SNHLY and CDR2 FYNNEI. The CDR3 has 14 residues.

The chain couples TRBV19 to TRBJ2-5; 9 bases align to TRBD2. This CDR3 is built from 16 residues. CDR1 is LNHDA, CDR2 SQIVND, per germline (reference sequence). Trimming removed 3 bases from V and 4 bases from J; junction bases left unmatched: 9. CDR3 bases: TGTGCCAGTAGTATCGGGATAGCGGGAGAGATAGAGACCCAGTACTTC. Translation gives CASSIGIAGEIETQYF. Together with reference TRBV19 and TRBJ2-5, the CDR3 gives the full variable domain: DGGITQSPKYLFRKEGQNVTLSCEQNLNHDAMYWYRQDPGQGLRLIYYSQIVNDFQKGDIAEGYSVSREKKESFPLTVTSAQKNPTAFYLCASSIGIAGEIETQYFGPGTRLLVL.

CDR3 DNA: TGTGCCAGCAGTTTATTGCAGGTTTTAAGCACAGATACGCAGTATTTT. Translated, it gives CASSLLQVLSTDTQYF. This chain uses TRBV27 with TRBJ2-3; no firm D call. The CDR3 extends over 16 amino acids. V gave up 1 base and J gave up 0 bases, with 11 bases separating them. Germline-derived CDR1 and CDR2 are MNHEY and SMNVEV (reference sequence).

This clone was seen a handful of times. The chain recombines TRBV10-3 with TRBJ2-5; D is unclear. Germline V CDR1 and CDR2: ENHRY, SYGVKD. This CDR3 has 15 amino acids. Trimming cost V 0 bases and J 2 bases, with 10 bases left between them. The CDR3 DNA sequence: TGTGCCATCAGTGAGTCGAAATTAGCTCAAGAGACCCAGTACTTC. Protein: CAISESKLAQETQYF.

Only a few counts were recorded for this clone. This chain connects TRBV27 to TRBJ2-1; no clear D. Trimming removed 0 bases from V and 0 bases from J, with 6 bases in between. This CDR3 has 15 amino acids. Germline loops: CDR1 MNHEY, CDR2 SMNVEV (reference sequence). The CDR3 sequence is CASSLSRSSYNEQFF. The CDR3 nucleotides read TGTGCCAGCAGTTTATCCCGGAGCTCCTACAATGAGCAGTTCTTC.

The chain uses TRBV10-3 and TRBJ1-2; TRBD1 aligns across 8 bases. This CDR3 has 15 amino acids. Per the germline V gene, CDR1 is ENHRY and CDR2 is SYGVKD. V was clipped by 6 bases and J by 8 bases; unmatched bases: 14. CDR3 loop: CAISQGQGGYRGYTF. The CDR3 DNA reads as TGTGCCATCAGCCAAGGACAGGGAGGATATCGGGGCTACACCTTC.

The rearrangement uses TRBV29-1 and TRBJ1-4, with 9 bases lining up with TRBD1. The trim removed 7 bases at V and 6 bases at J, leaving 6 bases unmatched. Germline V CDR1 and CDR2: SQVTM, ANQGSEA. The CDR3 length is 13 residues. The chain's CDR3 is CSGRTGVDEKLFF. In DNA form, the CDR3 reads TGCAGCGGGAGGACAGGGGTTGATGAAAAACTGTTTTTT.

Only a few counts were recorded for this clone. The J gene is TRBJ1-2, the V gene TRBV27, with D perhaps TRBD1 (5 bases). The V gene lost 2 bases and the J gene lost 7 bases, with 14 bases spanning the gap. This CDR3 has 14 residues. Per germline, CDR1 MNHEY and CDR2 SMNVEV (reference sequence). This chain's CDR3 is CASSLRAGQGGYTF. CDR3 nucleotides: TGTGCCAGCAGTTTAAGGGCAGGTCAGGGTGGCTACACCTTC.

The chain has TRBV19 and TRBJ2-7, with D tentatively TRBD2 (5 bases). This CDR3 spans 16 amino acids. V was clipped by 4 bases and J by 2 bases, with 18 bases between them. Germline V CDR1 and CDR2: LNHDA, SQIVND (reference sequence). This chain's CDR3 is CASSTKTRDSPYEQYF. CDR3 nucleotide sequence: TGTGCCAGTAGTACCAAAACTAGAGACTCTCCCTACGAGCAGTACTTC.

The chain combines TRBV2 with TRBJ2-3; the match to TRBD1 covers 9 bases. CDR3 length: 14 residues. Germline assignment: CDR1 SNHLY and CDR2 FYNNEI. V shed 4 bases and J 1 base; nucleotides not matched to a gene: 0. The CDR3 region has the DNA TGTGCCAGCAGTGGGACAGGGGGCACAGATACGCAGTATTTT. Amino acids: CASSGTGGTDTQYF. Looking up the rest from reference TRBV2 and TRBJ2-3 gives the full variable domain: EPEVTQTPSHQVTQMGQEVILRCVPISNHLYFYWYRQILGQKVEFLVSFYNNEISEKSEIFDDQFSVERPDGSNFTLKIRSTKLEDSAMYFCASSGTGGTDTQYFGPGTRLTVL.

In DNA, the CDR3 is TGTGCCAGCAGCCCGGTCGACAGTATGAACACTGAAGCTTTCTTT. This codes for CASSPVDSMNTEAFF. The chain employs TRBV14 and TRBJ1-1; D may be TRBD1 (5 bases). The V gene's germline CDR1 is SGHDN and CDR2 FVKESK. V lost 4 bases and J lost 0, with 12 bases in between. There are 15 residues in the CDR3.

This rearrangement joins TRBV28 to TRBJ1-5; the D is unclear. This CDR3 has 16 residues. V lost 5 bases, J lost 1 base, and 15 bases lay in between. The germline gives CDR1 MDHEN, CDR2 SYDVKM. The DNA of the CDR3 is TGTGCCAGCAGTCCTTCGGGATCGAGCAGCAATCAGCCCCAGCATTTT. It is translated as CASSPSGSSSNQPQHF.

The gene calls are TRBV9 and TRBJ1-1; D is ambiguous. CDR3 length: 16 amino acids. Looked up from germline, CDR1 is SGDLS and CDR2 is YYNGEE. The ends were cut back, 0 bases at V and 5 bases at J, with 17 bases in the middle. In nucleotides, the CDR3 is TGTGCCAGCAGCGTAGGCCCACGGGAGTCGGGGACTGAAGCTTTCTTT. Its translation is CASSVGPRESGTEAFF.

This clone was observed a single time. The rearrangement links TRBV7-9 to TRBJ2-1; TRBD2 aligns across 9 bases. Trimming removed 4 bases from V and 3 bases from J; junction bases left unmatched: 7. The germline CDR1 and CDR2 sequences are SEHNR and FQNEAQ (reference sequence). The CDR3 has 16 amino acids. CDR3 sequence: CASSSYSGSGYNEQFF. Here the CDR3 DNA reads TGTGCCAGCAGCTCCTATAGCGGGAGCGGCTACAATGAGCAGTTCTTC.

This chain joins TRBV6-1 and TRBJ2-7, with a possible D match to TRBD1 (6 bases). The CDR3 spans 15 residues. V was trimmed by 4 bases and J by 4 bases, leaving 17 bases between them. CDR1 and CDR2 (germline): MNHNS, SASEGT. The CDR3 loop is CASSVTVGARYEQYF. The CDR3 DNA is TGTGCCAGCAGTGTGACCGTGGGGGCGCGGTACGAGCAGTACTTC.

This chain links TRBV5-1 with TRBJ2-1; 7 nucleotides agree with TRBD2. J lost 8 bases, V lost 0 bases, and 14 bases had no gene match. The CDR3 has 17 amino acids. The V gene's germline CDR1 is SGHRS and CDR2 YFSETQ. The CDR3 sequence is CASSLGTRERGLDEQFF. The CDR3 DNA follows: TGCGCCAGCAGCTTGGGAACGCGGGAGAGAGGGTTGGATGAGCAGTTCTTC.